The 26 T cell receptor beta chains below come from one sample, sequenced in a study of T cells after yellow fever vaccination. TCRdb independently ran MiXCR on the 5' RACE reads; one entry per CDR3 protein. Altogether some 200,000 distinct CDR3 sequences are present, around 10% being singletons, with the ten largest covering approximately 34%. This specimen consisted of CD8+ T cells sorted from PBMCs, obtained 15 days after the yellow fever booster vaccination. All receptors come from a man between 18 and 29 years old who received the YFV17D yellow fever vaccine.

The chain combines TRBV6-5 with TRBJ1-1; unclear D gene. This CDR3 comprises 14 residues. The V gene lost 5 bases and the J gene lost 2 bases, with 12 bases spanning the gap. Germline V gene data show CDR1 as MNHEY and CDR2 as SVGAGI. The CDR3: CASSSMTVNTEAFF. The CDR3, as DNA: TGTGCCAGCAGTAGTATGACGGTTAACACTGAAGCTTTCTTT.

The chain couples TRBV18 to TRBJ2-3; TRBD2 agrees at 11 bases. Trimming removed 2 bases from V and 1 base from J; junction bases left unmatched: 8. Germline lookup yields CDR1 KGHSH and CDR2 LQKENI. The CDR3 runs to 18 residues. The chain's CDR3 is CASSPVTSGGVRTDTQYF. CDR3 DNA sequence: TGTGCCAGCTCACCAGTAACTAGCGGGGGAGTACGCACAGATACGCAGTATTTT.

The chain combines TRBV6-1 with TRBJ2-7, with 7 bases identical to TRBD1. This CDR3 has 15 amino acids. Losses at the gene ends were 2 bases for V and 7 bases for J; bases not matched to a gene: 11. Germline V gene lookup returns CDR1 MNHNS and CDR2 SASEGT. CDR3 region: CASSEPGTATVEQYF. The CDR3 nucleotides read TGTGCCAGCAGTGAACCCGGGACAGCCACCGTGGAGCAGTACTTC.

The gene calls are TRBV12-3 or TRBV12-4 and TRBJ2-7; a weak D match, TRBD1 (6 bases). The CDR3 contains 13 residues. The V gene lost 8 bases and the J gene lost 2 bases, with 13 bases spanning the gap. The CDR3, as DNA: TGTGCCAGCGTACAGGGTCAGACCTACGAGCAGTACGTC. Amino acid sequence: CASVQGQTYEQYV.

The chain couples TRBV6-5 to TRBJ2-2, with 12 bases that match TRBD2. Per germline, CDR1 MNHEY and CDR2 SVGAGI. This CDR3 has 14 amino acids. The J segment lost 4 bases and the V segment lost 10 bases, leaving 4 bases of the junction unmatched. CDR3 protein: CATSLAGGTGELFF. The DNA of the CDR3 is TGTGCCACGTCACTAGCGGGGGGCACCGGGGAGCTGTTTTTT.

This clonotype was seen only a few times. The chain combines TRBV4-3 with TRBJ1-2, with D uncertain. Trimming left V 3 bases short and J 1 base short, with 6 bases between. There are 13 residues in the CDR3. Germline V gene sequence: CDR1 LGHNA, CDR2 YSLEER. CDR3 DNA: TGCGCCAGCAGCCAGACACATAACTATGGCTACACCTTC. It specifies CASSQTHNYGYTF.

In this sample, this clonotype turned up once. The V gene is TRBV7-8, the J gene TRBJ2-5, with TRBD1 matching 8 bases. CDR3 length equals 12 residues. The trim removed 5 bases at V and 6 bases at J, leaving 2 bases unmatched. Germline CDR1 is SGHVS and CDR2 is FQNEAQ. CDR3 residues: CASSTGGQTQYF. CDR3 coding DNA: TGTGCCAGCAGCACAGGGGGACAGACCCAGTACTTC.

The sample holds a few counts of this clonotype. The gene calls are TRBV3-1 and TRBJ2-7; weak D call: TRBD1 (6 bases). This CDR3 has 12 amino acids. Germline V gene data show CDR1 as LGHDT and CDR2 as YNNKEL (reference sequence). V gave up 7 bases and J gave up 4 bases, with 11 bases separating them. CDR3 in amino acids: CASTGQNYEQYF. The CDR3 DNA sequence: TGTGCCAGCACCGGACAGAATTACGAGCAGTACTTC.

The chain couples TRBV6-2 or TRBV6-3 to TRBJ2-7, with 10 bases that match TRBD1. The germline CDR1 and CDR2 sequences are MNHEY and SVGEGT. The CDR3 has 18 amino acids. Germline trimming cut 5 bases from V and 3 bases from J; bases unmatched to any gene: 16. The CDR3 coding sequence is TGTGCCAGCAGTACCGGGACAGGGGACGGTGGGGAATACTACGAGCAGTACTTC. Translating it yields CASSTGTGDGGEYYEQYF.

The table lists this clonotype with a few counts. CDR3 DNA: TGTGCCAGCAGCCAACGGGGGACCGGGGAGCTGTTTTTT. This codes for CASSQRGTGELFF. The J gene is TRBJ2-2, the V gene TRBV13; TRBD2 is a possible D gene (6 bases). In germline, CDR1 is PRHDT, CDR2 FYEKMQ (reference sequence). Trimming shortened V by 5 bases and J by 5 bases, and 9 bases separated the two germline ends. CDR3 length: 13 amino acids.

The chain recombines TRBV29-1 with TRBJ1-2; 7 positions agree with TRBD1. The CDR3 is 12 amino acids. After removal of 6 bases from V and 4 bases from J, the junction contained 5 bases not matched to a gene. Germline assignment: CDR1 SQVTM and CDR2 ANQGSEA. CDR3 amino acids: CSVPQGLYGYTF. The CDR3 DNA sequence: TGCAGCGTCCCACAGGGGCTCTATGGCTACACCTTC. Drawing the rest from reference TRBV29-1 and TRBJ1-2, the complete variable domain is SAVISQKPSRDICQRGTSLTIQCQVDSQVTMMFWYRQQPGQSLTLIATANQGSEATYESGFVIDKFPISRPNLTFSTLTVSNMSPEDSSIYLCSVPQGLYGYTFGSGTRLTVV.

The CDR3 nucleotides read TGTGCCAGCAGCCACCTAGGGGGAGAGACCCAGTACTTC. Translated: CASSHLGGETQYF. The chain links TRBV14 to TRBJ2-5; D is perhaps TRBD1 (6 bases). The CDR3 loop spans 13 amino acids. Germline assignment: CDR1 SGHDN and CDR2 FVKESK. The germline V and J ends were trimmed by 3 bases and 4 bases, with 9 bases remaining between them. The full variable domain, in which reference TRBV14 and TRBJ2-5 provide the parts outside the CDR3, is EAGVTQFPSHSVIEKGQTVTLRCDPISGHDNLYWYRRVMGKEIKFLLHFVKESKQDESGMPNNRFLAERTGGTYSTLKVQPAELEDSGVYFCASSHLGGETQYFGPGTRLLVL.

This clonotype was seen only a few times. This chain connects TRBV29-1 to TRBJ2-1; 8 bases line up with TRBD2. The germline V gene encodes CDR1 SQVTM and CDR2 ANQGSEA. Trimming took 4 bases from V and 7 from J; bases not matched to a gene: 6. The length of the CDR3 is 13 residues. CDR3: CSVGAGEGNEQFF. In DNA form, the CDR3 reads TGCAGCGTTGGAGCGGGGGAGGGGAATGAGCAGTTCTTC.

The chain is built from TRBV20-1 and TRBJ2-1; 9 bases fit TRBD2. J gave up 7 bases and V 3 bases, and 4 bases lay outside the gene matches. The germline V gene has CDR1 DFQATT and CDR2 SNEGSKA (reference sequence). The CDR3 has 13 amino acids. CDR3 amino acids: CSASGTSWNEQFF. CDR3 sequence (DNA): TGCAGTGCTAGCGGGACTAGCTGGAATGAGCAGTTCTTC.

This clonotype showed up many times. The chain combines TRBV7-8 with TRBJ1-6; a weak D match, TRBD1 (5 bases). V lost 5 bases, J lost 10 bases, and 18 bases lay in between. CDR1 and CDR2 from the germline V gene are SGHVS and FQNEAQ. CDR3 length: 15 amino acids. The CDR3 DNA is TGTGCCAGCAGCGAGACAGAGGGAACTTCGTCACCCCTCCACTTT. This encodes CASSETEGTSSPLHF.

The chain joins TRBV5-4 to TRBJ1-1; D not resolved. Trimming pared 4 bases from V and 0 bases from J, leaving 13 bases between. Germline V gene sequence: CDR1 SGHNT, CDR2 YYREEE (reference sequence). This CDR3 region has 15 residues. Written as DNA, the CDR3 is TGTGCCAGCAGCCCTTCGGGAACCATGAACACTGAAGCTTTCTTT. This codes for CASSPSGTMNTEAFF.

This clonotype was counted only a few times. The CDR3 reads CASSQDITGGADTQYF. CDR3 DNA sequence: TGCGCCAGCAGCCAAGATATTACAGGGGGAGCAGATACGCAGTATTTT. The chain carries TRBV4-3 and TRBJ2-3; 8 bases map to TRBD1. CDR1 LGHNA and CDR2 YSLEER come from the germline V gene. This CDR3 has 16 amino acids. The V segment lost 0 bases and the J segment 4 bases; nucleotides outside the gene matches: 6.

This clonotype came up a few times. The chain employs TRBV7-9 and TRBJ2-2; D is perhaps TRBD1 (5 bases). Germline-derived CDR1 and CDR2 are SEHNR and FQNEAQ (reference sequence). The CDR3 has 13 amino acids. V lost 1 base to trimming and J lost 6 bases, with 6 bases between them. CDR3 residues: CASSLDRSGELFF. CDR3 sequence (DNA): TGTGCCAGCAGCTTAGACAGGTCCGGGGAGCTGTTTTTT.

This clonotype was found a few times. The genes are TRBV29-1 and TRBJ2-2; D not certain. Germline V gene data show CDR1 as SQVTM and CDR2 as ANQGSEA. The CDR3 extends over 13 amino acids. V was pared by 0 bases and J by 5 bases, with 7 bases between. The CDR3 loop reads CSVEDFGTGELFF. In DNA form, the CDR3 reads TGCAGCGTTGAAGACTTCGGGACCGGGGAGCTGTTTTTT.

This clonotype showed up many times. CDR3 bases: TGTGCCAGCAGTTTGGAACGTAGGAATCAGCCCCAGCATTTT. This translates into CASSLERRNQPQHF. The V gene is TRBV12-3 or TRBV12-4, the J gene TRBJ1-5; D unclear. The CDR3 has 14 amino acids. Deletions cut 3 bases from V and 4 bases from J, with 10 bases between.

The sample holds a few counts of this clonotype. The chain recombines TRBV21-1 with TRBJ2-7; no DNA check was done on the table's D call, TRBD1. TRBV21-1 is marked as a pseudogene. This CDR3 has 17 amino acids. In nucleotides, the CDR3 is TGTGCCAGCAGCAAAACGATCCGGGACAGGGTAAATCGCGAGCAGTACGTC. As protein: CASSKTIRDRVNREQYV.

J is TRBJ2-1 and V is TRBV4-3, with 7 bases aligning to TRBD2. This CDR3 has 14 residues. The germline gives CDR1 LGHNA, CDR2 YSLEER. J lost 9 bases, V lost 0 bases, and 5 bases had no gene match. The CDR3, as DNA: TGCGCCAGCAGCCAAGATCTCCTAGCGGTTGAGCAGTTCTTC. Protein sequence: CASSQDLLAVEQFF.

This clonotype was counted many times. The rearrangement joins TRBV5-1 to TRBJ2-7, with D unresolved. Per the germline V gene, CDR1 is SGHRS and CDR2 is YFSETQ. The CDR3 length is 13 residues. With 4 bases removed from V and 0 bases from J, the gap between germline ends came to 8 bases. The chain's CDR3 is CASSPTDSYEQYF. The CDR3 nucleotides are TGCGCCAGCAGCCCAACAGACTCCTACGAGCAGTACTTC.

CDR3 protein: CASSYMISDRTWTYNSPLHF. The CDR3 nucleotides are TGTGCCAGCAGTTACATGATCTCCGATCGGACATGGACGTATAATTCACCCCTCCACTTT. The chain has TRBV6-5 and TRBJ1-6; tentatively, D is TRBD1 (5 bases). The CDR3 has 20 amino acids. CDR1 and CDR2 (germline): MNHEY, SVGAGI. V gave up 2 bases and J gave up 4 bases, with 24 bases separating them.

The chain is built from TRBV6-1 and TRBJ2-6; 7 bases are a match to TRBD1. Per germline, CDR1 MNHNS and CDR2 SASEGT. With V trimmed by 6 bases and J by 0 bases, 8 bases remained unmatched. The CDR3 spans 17 residues. The CDR3 sequence: CASSQQGYSSGANVLTF. The CDR3 coding sequence is TGTGCCAGCAGCCAACAGGGGTATAGCTCTGGGGCCAACGTCCTGACTTTC.

In this sample, this clonotype turned up a few times. The rearrangement links TRBV20-1 to TRBJ2-2; TRBD1 agrees at 7 bases. Per germline, CDR1 DFQATT and CDR2 SNEGSKA (reference sequence). V shed 4 bases and J 0 bases; nucleotides not matched to a gene: 5. The length of the CDR3 is 15 residues. The DNA for the CDR3 is TGCAGTGCTATCTGGACAGGAACGAACACCGGGGAGCTGTTTTTT. Translating gives CSAIWTGTNTGELFF.